This is a list of T cell receptor beta chains from one sample in a study of cytomegalovirus exposure and HLA in healthy donors. Repertoires were generated with immunoSEQ multiplex PCR, while TCRdb's copy carries only in-frame clones and drops some. The sample records under 150,000 clones, around four fifths being singletons. Sequencing was performed on PBMCs. Every receptor here comes from a boy aged 2-15 years in good health and CMV-seronegative. CDR3s include the opening cysteine and the closing phenylalanine or tryptophan. The D gene is left open where the match is weak. Size is stated for part of the rows, as once, few or many counts, or as a class when the clone is expanded.

V gene: TRBV6-4; D gene: TRBD2; J gene: TRBJ2-3; clone size: -; CDR3 protein: CASSTSGGWTDTQYF; CDR3 DNA: TGTGCCAGCAGTACTAGCGGGGGTTGGACAGATACGCAGTATTTT
V gene: TRBV2; D gene: TRBD1; J gene: TRBJ1-1; clone size: -; CDR3 protein: CASGDRANTEAFF; CDR3 DNA: TGTGCCAGCGGCGACAGGGCGAACACTGAAGCTTTCTTT
V gene: TRBV6-1; D gene: -; J gene: TRBJ2-7; clone size: -; CDR3 protein: CASSPGINLYEQYF; CDR3 DNA: TGTGCCAGCAGCCCCGGGATAAATCTCTACGAGCAGTACTTC
V gene: TRBV7-8; D gene: TRBD2; J gene: TRBJ2-1; clone size: -; CDR3 protein: CASSPVGGRSYNEQFF; CDR3 DNA: TGTGCCAGCAGCCCGGTCGGGGGGAGGTCCTACAATGAGCAGTTCTTC
V gene: TRBV19; D gene: -; J gene: TRBJ1-2; clone size: -; CDR3 protein: CASSGGTLLGYTF; CDR3 DNA: TGTGCCAGTAGTGGGGGGACCCTCCTTGGCTACACCTTC
V gene: TRBV11-2; D gene: TRBD2; J gene: TRBJ2-1; clone size: -; CDR3 protein: CASSLFGTSTYNEQFF; CDR3 DNA: TGTGCCAGCAGCTTGTTCGGGACTAGCACCTACAATGAGCAGTTCTTC
V gene: TRBV7-2; D gene: TRBD2; J gene: TRBJ2-2; clone size: once; CDR3 protein: CASSARPLAGGNTGELFF; CDR3 DNA: TGTGCCAGCAGCGCTAGGCCCCTAGCGGGAGGGAACACCGGGGAGCTGTTTTTT
V gene: TRBV27; D gene: -; J gene: TRBJ1-1; clone size: few; CDR3 protein: CASSFDSDTEAFF; CDR3 DNA: TGTGCCAGCAGTTTTGATAGCGACACTGAAGCTTTCTTT
V gene: TRBV5-1; D gene: TRBD1; J gene: TRBJ2-4; clone size: -; CDR3 protein: CASAGGGARDIQYF; CDR3 DNA: TGCGCCAGTGCAGGGGGCGGTGCCCGGGACATTCAGTACTTC
V gene: TRBV6-1; D gene: TRBD1; J gene: TRBJ2-7; clone size: -; CDR3 protein: CASIQGAFEQYF; CDR3 DNA: TGTGCCAGCATACAGGGGGCGTTCGAGCAGTACTTC
V gene: TRBV5-4; D gene: TRBD2; J gene: TRBJ2-2; clone size: few; CDR3 protein: CASTQTSGDTGELFF; CDR3 DNA: TGTGCCAGCACCCAGACTAGCGGGGACACCGGGGAGCTGTTTTTT
V gene: TRBV9; D gene: -; J gene: TRBJ2-1; clone size: -; CDR3 protein: CASSVGGIAIYNEQFF; CDR3 DNA: TGTGCCAGCAGCGTAGGCGGCATCGCGATCTACAATGAGCAGTTCTTC
V gene: TRBV18; D gene: -; J gene: TRBJ2-5; clone size: -; CDR3 protein: CASSPPGFFLETQYF; CDR3 DNA: TGTGCCAGCTCACCACCCGGGTTCTTTCTAGAGACCCAGTACTTC
V gene: TRBV30; D gene: -; J gene: TRBJ1-5; clone size: -; CDR3 protein: CAWSLGASQHF; CDR3 DNA: TGTGCCTGGAGTCTAGGGGCGTCCCAGCATTTT
V gene: TRBV13; D gene: -; J gene: TRBJ1-1; clone size: -; CDR3 protein: CASSFPDSTNTEAFF; CDR3 DNA: TGTGCCAGCAGCTTCCCGGACAGTACGAACACTGAAGCTTTCTTT
V gene: TRBV11-3; D gene: -; J gene: TRBJ2-1; clone size: -; CDR3 protein: CASSLEWALHNEQFF; CDR3 DNA: TGTGCCAGCAGCTTAGAGTGGGCCCTCCACAATGAGCAGTTCTTC
V gene: TRBV4-1; D gene: TRBD1; J gene: TRBJ2-7; clone size: -; CDR3 protein: CASSPGQGSPEQYF; CDR3 DNA: TGCGCCAGCAGCCCGGGACAGGGAAGTCCCGAGCAGTACTTC
V gene: TRBV29-1; D gene: -; J gene: TRBJ2-1; clone size: once; CDR3 protein: CSVVMPEVGYEQFF; CDR3 DNA: TGCAGCGTTGTGATGCCCGAGGTCGGCTATGAGCAGTTCTTC
V gene: TRBV30; D gene: -; J gene: TRBJ1-2; clone size: -; CDR3 protein: CAWSAGRRDYGYTF; CDR3 DNA: TGTGCCTGGAGTGCCGGCAGGAGGGACTATGGCTACACCTTC
V gene: TRBV2; D gene: -; J gene: TRBJ2-5; clone size: -; CDR3 protein: CASSGQGPIETQYF; CDR3 DNA: TGTGCCAGCAGTGGTCAGGGGCCAATTGAGACCCAGTACTTC
V gene: TRBV19; D gene: -; J gene: TRBJ1-5; clone size: once; CDR3 protein: CASSIRQDVRWPQHF; CDR3 DNA: TGTGCCAGTAGTATCAGACAGGACGTCAGGTGGCCCCAGCATTTT
V gene: TRBV29-1; D gene: -; J gene: TRBJ1-1; clone size: once; CDR3 protein: CSVQTDRGAFF; CDR3 DNA: TGCAGCGTTCAAACCGACCGGGGAGCTTTCTTT
V gene: TRBV7-9; D gene: TRBD1; J gene: TRBJ2-7; clone size: -; CDR3 protein: CASSSQGAHLGQYF; CDR3 DNA: TGTGCCAGCAGCTCGCAGGGGGCGCATTTGGGGCAGTACTTC
V gene: TRBV13; D gene: TRBD2; J gene: TRBJ2-1; clone size: -; CDR3 protein: CASSFKGLGYNEQFF; CDR3 DNA: TGTGCCAGCAGCTTTAAGGGACTAGGGTACAATGAGCAGTTCTTC
V gene: TRBV15; D gene: -; J gene: TRBJ1-2; clone size: -; CDR3 protein: CATSARGSGDYGYTF; CDR3 DNA: TGTGCCACCAGTGCCCGGGGGTCGGGGGACTATGGCTACACCTTC
V gene: TRBV9; D gene: -; J gene: TRBJ1-2; clone size: -; CDR3 protein: CASGGGYGYTF; CDR3 DNA: TGTGCCAGCGGAGGAGGGTATGGCTACACCTTC
V gene: TRBV25-1; D gene: -; J gene: TRBJ1-1; clone size: -; CDR3 protein: CASSRAGEAFF; CDR3 DNA: TGTGCCAGCAGTAGGGCGGGTGAAGCTTTCTTT